This TCR beta chain was observed in a study of shared clonotypes between healthy human individuals. Turning to the study itself: The study enrolled a couple of women and three men aged 18 to 49. Overall study results and limits: Naive subsets generally had larger estimated richness than memory subsets.

Cells designated naive CD8 were CD45RO-negative and were positively selected for CCR7, with terminally differentiated effector memory CD45RA+ cells excluded. This clone was seen a single time. Its target is not known. Over several immunoSEQ plates, each subset's genomic DNA was distributed in even portions. Measured with immunoSEQ multiplex PCR; TCRdb has only the in-frame clones, and not every one. The sample carries about 2 million clones, about 95% recorded once. Trimming took 3 bases from V and 4 from J; bases not matched to a gene: 5. Germline values: CDR1 MNHNS, CDR2 SASEGT. CDR3 size: 15 residues.

Source material: naive CD8+ T cells sorted from blood. The J gene is TRBJ2-1, the V gene TRBV6-1; 8 bases map to TRBD1. This receptor was identified in a man between 18 and 29 years old in good health. CDR3 sequence reads: CASSEDRVKYNEQFF. DNA for the CDR3: TGTGCCAGCAGTGAGGACAGGGTCAAGTACAATGAGCAGTTCTTC.